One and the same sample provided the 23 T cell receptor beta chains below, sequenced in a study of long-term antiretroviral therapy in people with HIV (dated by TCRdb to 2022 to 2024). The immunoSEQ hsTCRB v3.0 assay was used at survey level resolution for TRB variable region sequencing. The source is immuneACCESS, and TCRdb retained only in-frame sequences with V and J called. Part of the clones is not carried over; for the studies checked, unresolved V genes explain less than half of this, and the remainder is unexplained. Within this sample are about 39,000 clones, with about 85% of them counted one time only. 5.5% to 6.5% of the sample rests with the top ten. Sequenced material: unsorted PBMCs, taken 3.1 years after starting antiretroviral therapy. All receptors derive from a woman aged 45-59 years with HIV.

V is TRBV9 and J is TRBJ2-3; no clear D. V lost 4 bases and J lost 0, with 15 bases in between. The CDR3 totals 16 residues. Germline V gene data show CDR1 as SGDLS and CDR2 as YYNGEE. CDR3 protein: CASSPLVQTSTDTQYF. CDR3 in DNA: TGTGCCAGCAGCCCCTTGGTCCAGACTAGCACAGATACGCAGTATTTT.

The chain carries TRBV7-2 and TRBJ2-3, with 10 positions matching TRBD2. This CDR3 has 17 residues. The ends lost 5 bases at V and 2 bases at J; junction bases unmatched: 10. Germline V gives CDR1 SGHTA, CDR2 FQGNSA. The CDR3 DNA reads TGTGCCAGCAGCCGATTGGGGGGGACTAGCGTCACAGATACGCAGTATTTT. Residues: CASSRLGGTSVTDTQYF.

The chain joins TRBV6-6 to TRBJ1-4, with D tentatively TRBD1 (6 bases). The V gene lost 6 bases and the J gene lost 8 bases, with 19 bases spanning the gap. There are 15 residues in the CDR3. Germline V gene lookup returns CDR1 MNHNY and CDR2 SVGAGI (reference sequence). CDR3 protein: CASSKGQGYEEKLFF. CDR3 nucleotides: TGTGCCAGCAGCAAGGGTCAGGGGTATGAAGAAAAACTGTTTTTT.

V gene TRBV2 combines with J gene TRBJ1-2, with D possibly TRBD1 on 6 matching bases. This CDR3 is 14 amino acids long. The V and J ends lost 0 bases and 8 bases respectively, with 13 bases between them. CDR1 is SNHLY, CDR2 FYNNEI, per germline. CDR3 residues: CASSEAGRGRGYTF. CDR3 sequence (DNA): TGTGCCAGCAGTGAAGCGGGCAGGGGTCGCGGCTACACCTTC.

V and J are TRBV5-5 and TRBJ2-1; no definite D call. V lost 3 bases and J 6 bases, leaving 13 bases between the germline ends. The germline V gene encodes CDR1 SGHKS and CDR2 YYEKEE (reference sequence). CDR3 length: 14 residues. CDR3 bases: TGTGCCAGCAGCTCGAAGTCGGCCGCCAATGAGCAGTTCTTC. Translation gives CASSSKSAANEQFF.

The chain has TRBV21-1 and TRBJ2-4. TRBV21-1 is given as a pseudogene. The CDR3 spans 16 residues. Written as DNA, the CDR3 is TGTGCCAGCAGCAAAGCAGGGTCAAGCGCCAAAAACATTCAGTACTTC. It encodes CASSKAGSSAKNIQYF.

The CDR3 loop is CASSLSSGSGNTIYF. In DNA form, the CDR3 reads TGTGCCTCCAGCCTGTCATCAGGGTCTGGAAACACCATATATTTT. The chain has TRBV6-1 and TRBJ1-3; TRBD1 is a possible D gene (5 bases). The ends were cut back, 11 bases at V and 1 base at J, with 18 bases in the middle. This CDR3 is 15 amino acids long. Germline V gives CDR1 MNHNS, CDR2 SASEGT.

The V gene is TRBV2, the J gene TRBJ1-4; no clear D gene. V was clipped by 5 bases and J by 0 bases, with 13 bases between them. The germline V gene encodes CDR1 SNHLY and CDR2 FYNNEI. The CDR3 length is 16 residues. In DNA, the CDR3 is TGTGCCAGCAGTTCAACTATAGGCGCAACTAATGAAAAACTGTTTTTT. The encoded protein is CASSSTIGATNEKLFF.

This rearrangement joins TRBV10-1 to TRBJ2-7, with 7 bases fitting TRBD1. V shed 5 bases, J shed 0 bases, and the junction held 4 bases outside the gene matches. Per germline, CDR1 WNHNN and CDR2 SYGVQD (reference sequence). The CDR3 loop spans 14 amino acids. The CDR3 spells CASSSGGSSYEQYF. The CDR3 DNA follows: TGCGCCAGCAGTTCAGGGGGAAGCTCCTACGAGCAGTACTTC.

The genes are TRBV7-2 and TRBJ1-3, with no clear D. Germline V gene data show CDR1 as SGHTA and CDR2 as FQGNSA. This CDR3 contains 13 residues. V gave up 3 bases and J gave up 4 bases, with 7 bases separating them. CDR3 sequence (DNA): TGTGCCAGCAGCTTGGGCCGAGGAAACACCATATATTTT. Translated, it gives CASSLGRGNTIYF. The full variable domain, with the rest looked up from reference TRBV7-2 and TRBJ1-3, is GAGVSQSPSNKVTEKGKDVELRCDPISGHTALYWYRQSLGQGLEFLIYFQGNSAPDKSGLPSDRFSAERTGGSVSTLTIQRTQQEDSAVYLCASSLGRGNTIYFGEGSWLTVV.

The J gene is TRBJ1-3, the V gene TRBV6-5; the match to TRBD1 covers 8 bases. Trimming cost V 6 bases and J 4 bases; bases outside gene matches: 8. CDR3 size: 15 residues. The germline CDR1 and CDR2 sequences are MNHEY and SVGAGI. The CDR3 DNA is TGTGCCAGCAGGACGGAGACAGGGGTAGGAAACACCATATATTTT. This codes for CASRTETGVGNTIYF.

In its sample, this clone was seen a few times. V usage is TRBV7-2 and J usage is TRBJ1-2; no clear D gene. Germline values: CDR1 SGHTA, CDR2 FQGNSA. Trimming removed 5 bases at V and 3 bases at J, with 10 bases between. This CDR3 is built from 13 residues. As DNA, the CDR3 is TGTGCCAGCAGCCCTGACGGCCACTATGGCTACACCTTC. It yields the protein CASSPDGHYGYTF.

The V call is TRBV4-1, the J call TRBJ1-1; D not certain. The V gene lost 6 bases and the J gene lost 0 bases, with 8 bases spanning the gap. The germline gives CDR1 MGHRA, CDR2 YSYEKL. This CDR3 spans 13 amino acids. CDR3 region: CASSVGLNTEAFF. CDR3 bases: TGCGCCAGCAGTGTCGGGCTGAACACTGAAGCTTTCTTT.

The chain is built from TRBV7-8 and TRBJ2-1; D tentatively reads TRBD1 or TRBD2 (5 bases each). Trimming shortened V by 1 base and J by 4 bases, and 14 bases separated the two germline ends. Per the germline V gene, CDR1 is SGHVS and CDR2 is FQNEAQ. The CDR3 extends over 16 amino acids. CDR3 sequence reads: CASSLGTGPTYNEQFF. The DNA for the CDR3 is TGTGCCAGCAGCTTAGGTACGGGGCCGACGTACAATGAGCAGTTCTTC.

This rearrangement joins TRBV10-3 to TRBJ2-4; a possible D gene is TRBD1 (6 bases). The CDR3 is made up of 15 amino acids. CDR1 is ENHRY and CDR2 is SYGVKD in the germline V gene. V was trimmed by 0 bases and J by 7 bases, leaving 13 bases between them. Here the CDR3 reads CAISESLQGGNIQYF. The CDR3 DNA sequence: TGTGCCATCAGTGAGTCATTACAGGGCGGGAACATTCAGTACTTC.

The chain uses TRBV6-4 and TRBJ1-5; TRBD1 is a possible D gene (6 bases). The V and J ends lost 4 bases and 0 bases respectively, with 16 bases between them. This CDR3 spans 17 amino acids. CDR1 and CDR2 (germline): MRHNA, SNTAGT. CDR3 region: CASSGTALPYSNQPQHF. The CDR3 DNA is TGTGCCAGCAGTGGGACAGCCCTCCCCTATAGCAATCAGCCCCAGCATTTT.

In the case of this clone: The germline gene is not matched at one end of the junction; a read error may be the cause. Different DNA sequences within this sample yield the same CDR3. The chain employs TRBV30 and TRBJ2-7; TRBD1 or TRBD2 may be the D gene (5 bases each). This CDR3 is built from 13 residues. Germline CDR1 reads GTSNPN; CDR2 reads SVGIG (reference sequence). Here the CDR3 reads CAWSRDGAYEQYF. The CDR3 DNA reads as TGCGCCTGGAGTCGGGACGGAGCCTACGAGCAGTACTTC.

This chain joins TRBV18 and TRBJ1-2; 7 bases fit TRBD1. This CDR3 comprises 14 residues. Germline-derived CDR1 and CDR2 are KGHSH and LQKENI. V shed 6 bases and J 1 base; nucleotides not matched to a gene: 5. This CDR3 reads CASSPGQINYGYTF. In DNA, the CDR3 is TGTGCCAGCTCCCCGGGACAGATTAACTATGGCTACACCTTC.

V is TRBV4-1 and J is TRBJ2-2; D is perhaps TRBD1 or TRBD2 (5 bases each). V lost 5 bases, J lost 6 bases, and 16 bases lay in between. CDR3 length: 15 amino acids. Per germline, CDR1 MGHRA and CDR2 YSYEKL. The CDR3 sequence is CASSWGRQTPGELFF. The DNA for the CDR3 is TGCGCCAGCAGCTGGGGGAGACAAACCCCCGGGGAGCTGTTTTTT.

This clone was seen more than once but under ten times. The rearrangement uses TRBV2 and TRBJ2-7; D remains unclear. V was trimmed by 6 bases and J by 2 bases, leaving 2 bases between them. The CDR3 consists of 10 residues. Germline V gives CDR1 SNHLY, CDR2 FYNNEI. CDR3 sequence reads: CASRAYEQYF. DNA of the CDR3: TGTGCCAGCAGGGCCTACGAGCAGTACTTC.

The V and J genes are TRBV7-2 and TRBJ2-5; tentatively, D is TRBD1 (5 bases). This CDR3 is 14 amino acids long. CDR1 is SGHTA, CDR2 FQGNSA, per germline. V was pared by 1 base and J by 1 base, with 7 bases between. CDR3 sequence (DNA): TGTGCCAGCAGCTTAGGGGGCAGCCAAGAGACCCAGTACTTC. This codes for CASSLGGSQETQYF.

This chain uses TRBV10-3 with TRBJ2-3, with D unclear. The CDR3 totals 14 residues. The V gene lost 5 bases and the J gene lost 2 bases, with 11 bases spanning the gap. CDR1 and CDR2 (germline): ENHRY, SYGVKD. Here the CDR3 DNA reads TGTGCCATCAGTACCGACCGATTCACAGATACGCAGTATTTT. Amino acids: CAISTDRFTDTQYF.

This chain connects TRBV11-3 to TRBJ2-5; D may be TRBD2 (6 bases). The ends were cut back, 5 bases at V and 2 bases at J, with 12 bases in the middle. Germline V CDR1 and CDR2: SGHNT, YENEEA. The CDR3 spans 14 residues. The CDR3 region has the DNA TGTGCCAGCAGCCTAGGAGGGGTACAAGAGACCCAGTACTTC. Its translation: CASSLGGVQETQYF.